This TCR beta chain was recorded in a study of blood T cell repertoires in COVID-19. At the level of the study: Acute-phase and convalescent COVID-19 samples originated in the United States, Italy and Spain. From T cells, B-cell-depleted T cells, or PBMCs came the material, which was cDNA or gDNA.

Authors' methods: Reference gene primer amplification in the assay estimated nucleated cell counts. Profiled with immunoSEQ multiplex PCR; TCRdb holds only in-frame clones, not every one. V, J and clone size are taken as reported in that table, and D and trimming were inferred from the DNA itself. The sample includes 150,000 to 200,000 clones, more than 90% of them seen just once. V shed 1 base and J 0 bases; nucleotides not matched to a gene: 4. Germline CDR1 reads SGHRS; CDR2 reads YFSETQ. The length of the CDR3 is 16 residues. This chain links TRBV5-1 with TRBJ2-1, with TRBD2 matching 7 bases. This TCR came from a man between 60 and 70 years old with active or convalescent COVID-19. The source material was peripheral blood. For the CDR3, the DNA is TGCGCCAGCAGCTTGTACGGGGGGACCTCCTACAATGAGCAGTTCTTC. It codes for CASSLYGGTSYNEQFF. Drawing the rest from reference TRBV5-1 and TRBJ2-1, the complete variable domain is KAGVTQTPRYLIKTRGQQVTLSCSPISGHRSVSWYQQTPGQGLQFLFEYFSETQRNKGNFPGRFSGRQFSNSRSEMNVSTLELGDSALYLCASSLYGGTSYNEQFFGPGTRLTVL.